Described below is a single T cell receptor (beta chain) sequence and its context. Repertoires were generated with immunoSEQ multiplex PCR, while TCRdb's copy carries only in-frame clones and drops some. The sample yields approximately 80,000 clones, roughly 98% seen once. This sample is part of a study of technical replicates of blood from several donors. The V gene's germline CDR1 is GTSNPN and CDR2 SVGIG (reference sequence). This CDR3 is 13 amino acids long. V was trimmed by 7 bases and J by 4 bases, leaving 14 bases between them. The receptor's source is a human donor in good health. The sample was T cells isolated from PBMCs. The chain has TRBV30 and TRBJ1-5; a possible D gene is TRBD1 (6 bases). The CDR3 nucleotides read TGTGCCTTAAAGACAGGACCGAATCAGCCCCAGCATTTT. This gives the protein CALKTGPNQPQHF.